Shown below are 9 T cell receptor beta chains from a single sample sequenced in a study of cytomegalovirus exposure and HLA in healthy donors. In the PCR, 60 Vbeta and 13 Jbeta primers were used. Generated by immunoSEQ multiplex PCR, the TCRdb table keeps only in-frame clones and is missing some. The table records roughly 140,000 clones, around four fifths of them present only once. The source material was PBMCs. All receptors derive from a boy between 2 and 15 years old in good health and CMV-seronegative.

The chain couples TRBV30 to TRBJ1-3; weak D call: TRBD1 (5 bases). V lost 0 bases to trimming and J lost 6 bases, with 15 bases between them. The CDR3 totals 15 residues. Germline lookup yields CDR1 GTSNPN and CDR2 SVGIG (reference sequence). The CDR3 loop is CAWSVGAGRENTIYF. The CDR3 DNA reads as TGTGCCTGGAGTGTAGGGGCAGGGCGAGAAAACACCATATATTTT. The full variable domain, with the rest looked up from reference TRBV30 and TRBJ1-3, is SQTIHQWPATLVQPVGSPLSLECTVEGTSNPNLYWYRQAAGRGLQLLFYSVGIGQISSEVPQNLSASRPQDRQFILSSKKLLLSDSGFYLCAWSVGAGRENTIYFGEGSWLTVV.

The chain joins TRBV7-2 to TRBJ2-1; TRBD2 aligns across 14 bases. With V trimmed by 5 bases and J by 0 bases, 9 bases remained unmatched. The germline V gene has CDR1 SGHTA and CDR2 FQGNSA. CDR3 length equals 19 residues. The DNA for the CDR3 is TGTGCCAGCAGCAGTACCGGGACTAGCGGGGGTAGCTCCTACAATGAGCAGTTCTTC. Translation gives CASSSTGTSGGSSYNEQFF.

Written as DNA, the CDR3 is TGTGCCAGCAGCCAGGGCAGCAAGTACAATGAGCAGTTCTTC. It encodes CASSQGSKYNEQFF. The rearrangement joins TRBV7-9 to TRBJ2-1; TRBD1 is a possible D gene (5 bases). Germline V gene data show CDR1 as SEHNR and CDR2 as FQNEAQ (reference sequence). This CDR3 has 14 residues. Deletions cut 5 bases from V and 4 bases from J, with 12 bases between. Complete variable domain (other parts from reference TRBV7-9 and TRBJ2-1): DTGVSQNPRHKITKRGQNVTFRCDPISEHNRLYWYRQTLGQGPEFLTYFQNEAQLEKSRLLSDRFSAERPKGSFSTLEIQRTEQGDSAMYLCASSQGSKYNEQFFGPGTRLTVL.

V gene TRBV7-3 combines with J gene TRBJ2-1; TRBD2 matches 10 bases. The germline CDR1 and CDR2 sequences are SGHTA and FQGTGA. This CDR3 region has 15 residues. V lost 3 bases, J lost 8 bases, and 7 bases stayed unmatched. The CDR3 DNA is TGTGCCAGCAGCTTCAAGCGGGGGGGCCCGGATGAGCAGTTCTTC. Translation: CASSFKRGGPDEQFF.

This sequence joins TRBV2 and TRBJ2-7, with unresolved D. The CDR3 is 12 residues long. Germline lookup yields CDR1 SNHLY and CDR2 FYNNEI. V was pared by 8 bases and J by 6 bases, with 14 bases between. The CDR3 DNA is TGTGCCAGCGCACGAGATCTGAGCGAGCAGTACTTC. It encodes CASARDLSEQYF.

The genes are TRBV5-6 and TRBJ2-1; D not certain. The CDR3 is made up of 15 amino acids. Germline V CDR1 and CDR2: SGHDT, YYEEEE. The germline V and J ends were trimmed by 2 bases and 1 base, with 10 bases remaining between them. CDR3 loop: CASSFSSLSYNEQFF. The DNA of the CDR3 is TGTGCCAGCAGCTTTTCCAGTCTGTCCTACAATGAGCAGTTCTTC.

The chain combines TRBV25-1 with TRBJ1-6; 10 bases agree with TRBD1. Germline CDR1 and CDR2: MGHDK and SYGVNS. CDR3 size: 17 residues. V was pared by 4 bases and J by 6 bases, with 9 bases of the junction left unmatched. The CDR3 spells CASSGDRGRESNSPLHF. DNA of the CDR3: TGTGCCAGCAGTGGGGACAGGGGAAGGGAGTCTAATTCACCCCTCCACTTT.

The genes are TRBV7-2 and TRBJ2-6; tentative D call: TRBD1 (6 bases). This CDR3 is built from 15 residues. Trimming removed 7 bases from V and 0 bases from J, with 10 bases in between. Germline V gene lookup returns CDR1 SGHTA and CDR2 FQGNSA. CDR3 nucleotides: TGTGCCAGCAAAACAGGGTTCTCTGGGGCCAACGTCCTGACTTTC. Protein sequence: CASKTGFSGANVLTF.

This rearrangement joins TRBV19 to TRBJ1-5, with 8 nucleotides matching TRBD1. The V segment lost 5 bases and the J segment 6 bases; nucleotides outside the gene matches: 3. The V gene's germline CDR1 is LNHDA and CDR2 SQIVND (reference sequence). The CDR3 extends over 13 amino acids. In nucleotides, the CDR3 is TGTGCCAGTAGTGACAGGGGAAGTCAGCCCCAGCATTTT. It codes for CASSDRGSQPQHF.